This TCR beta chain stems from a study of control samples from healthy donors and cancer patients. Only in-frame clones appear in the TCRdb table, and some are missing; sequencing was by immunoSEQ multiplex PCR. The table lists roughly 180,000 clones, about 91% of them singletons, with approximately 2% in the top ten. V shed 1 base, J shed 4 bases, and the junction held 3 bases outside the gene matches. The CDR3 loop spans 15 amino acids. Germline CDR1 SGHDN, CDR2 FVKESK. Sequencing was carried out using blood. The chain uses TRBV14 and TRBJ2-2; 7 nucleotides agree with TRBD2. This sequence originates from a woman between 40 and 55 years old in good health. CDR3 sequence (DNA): TGTGCCAGCAGCCAAGGAGCGGGGTCCACCGGGGAGCTGTTTTTT. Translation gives CASSQGAGSTGELFF.